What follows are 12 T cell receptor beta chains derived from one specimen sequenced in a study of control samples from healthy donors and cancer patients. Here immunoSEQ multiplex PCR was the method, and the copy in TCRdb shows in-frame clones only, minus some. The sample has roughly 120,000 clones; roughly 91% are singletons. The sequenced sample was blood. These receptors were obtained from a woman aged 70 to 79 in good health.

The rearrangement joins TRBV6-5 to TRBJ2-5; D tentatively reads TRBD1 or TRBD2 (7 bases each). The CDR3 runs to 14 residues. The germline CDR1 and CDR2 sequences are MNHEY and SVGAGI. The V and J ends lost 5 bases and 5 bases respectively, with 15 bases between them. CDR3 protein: CASSNARGGETQYF. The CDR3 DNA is TGTGCCAGCAGTAACGCCAGGGGGGGGGAGACCCAGTACTTC.

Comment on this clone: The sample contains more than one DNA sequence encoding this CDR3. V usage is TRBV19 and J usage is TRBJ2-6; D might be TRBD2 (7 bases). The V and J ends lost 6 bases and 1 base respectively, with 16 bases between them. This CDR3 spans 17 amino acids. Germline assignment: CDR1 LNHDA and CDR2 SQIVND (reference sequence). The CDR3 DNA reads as TGTGCCAGTAGGGCTGGGGGGGCGCGGTCTGGGGCCAACGTCCTGACTTTC. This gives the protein CASRAGGARSGANVLTF.

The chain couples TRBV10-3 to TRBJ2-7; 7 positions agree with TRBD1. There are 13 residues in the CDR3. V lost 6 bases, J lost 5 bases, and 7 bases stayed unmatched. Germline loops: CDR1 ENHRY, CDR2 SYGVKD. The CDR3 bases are TGTGCCATCAGCAGACAGGGAAAGGACGAGCAGTACTTC. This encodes CAISRQGKDEQYF.

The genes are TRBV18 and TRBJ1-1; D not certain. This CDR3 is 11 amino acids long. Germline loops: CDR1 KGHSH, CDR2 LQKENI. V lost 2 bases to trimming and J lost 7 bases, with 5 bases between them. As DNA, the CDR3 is TGTGCCAGCTCACCAGGAGGTGAAGCTTTCTTT. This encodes CASSPGGEAFF.

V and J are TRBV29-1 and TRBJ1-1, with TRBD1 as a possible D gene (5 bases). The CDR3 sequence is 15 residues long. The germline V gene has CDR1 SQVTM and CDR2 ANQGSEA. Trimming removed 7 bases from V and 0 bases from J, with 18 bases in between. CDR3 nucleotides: TGCAGCGCCGTCCCCCCCGGGGCCTTGAACACTGAAGCTTTCTTT. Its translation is CSAVPPGALNTEAFF. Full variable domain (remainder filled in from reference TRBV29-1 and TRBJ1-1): SAVISQKPSRDICQRGTSLTIQCQVDSQVTMMFWYRQQPGQSLTLIATANQGSEATYESGFVIDKFPISRPNLTFSTLTVSNMSPEDSSIYLCSAVPPGALNTEAFFGQGTRLTVV.

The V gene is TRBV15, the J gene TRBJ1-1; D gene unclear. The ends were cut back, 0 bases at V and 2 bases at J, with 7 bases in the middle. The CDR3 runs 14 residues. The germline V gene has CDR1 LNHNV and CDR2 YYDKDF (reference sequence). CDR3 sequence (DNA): TGTGCCACCAGCAGAGATATGGCCAACACTGAAGCTTTCTTT. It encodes CATSRDMANTEAFF. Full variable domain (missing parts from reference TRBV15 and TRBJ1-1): DAMVIQNPRYQVTQFGKPVTLSCSQTLNHNVMYWYQQKSSQAPKLLFHYYDKDFNNEADTPDNFQSRRPNTSFCFLDIRSPGLGDTAMYLCATSRDMANTEAFFGQGTRLTVV.

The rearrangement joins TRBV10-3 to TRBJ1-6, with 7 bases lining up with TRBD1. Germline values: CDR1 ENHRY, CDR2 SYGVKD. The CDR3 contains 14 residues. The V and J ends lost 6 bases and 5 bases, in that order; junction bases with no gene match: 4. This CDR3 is CAISRDRNNSPLHF. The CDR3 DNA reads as TGTGCCATCAGCCGGGACAGAAATAATTCACCCCTCCACTTT.

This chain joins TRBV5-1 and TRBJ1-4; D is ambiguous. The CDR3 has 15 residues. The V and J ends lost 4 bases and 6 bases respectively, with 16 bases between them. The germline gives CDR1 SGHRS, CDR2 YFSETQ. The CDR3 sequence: CASSPAPRRDEKLFF. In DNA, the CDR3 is TGCGCCAGCAGCCCGGCCCCTCGCCGGGATGAAAAACTGTTTTTT.

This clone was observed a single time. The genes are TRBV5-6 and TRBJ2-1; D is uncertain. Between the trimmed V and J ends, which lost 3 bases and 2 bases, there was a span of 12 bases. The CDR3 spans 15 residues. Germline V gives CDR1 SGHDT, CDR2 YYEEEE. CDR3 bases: TGTGCCAGCAGCTACTTAGACCCGGCCTACAATGAGCAGTTCTTC. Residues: CASSYLDPAYNEQFF. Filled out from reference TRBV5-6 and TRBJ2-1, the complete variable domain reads DAGVTQSPTHLIKTRGQQVTLRCSPKSGHDTVSWYQQALGQGPQFIFQYYEEEERQRGNFPDRFSGHQFPNYSSELNVNALLLGDSALYLCASSYLDPAYNEQFFGPGTRLTVL.

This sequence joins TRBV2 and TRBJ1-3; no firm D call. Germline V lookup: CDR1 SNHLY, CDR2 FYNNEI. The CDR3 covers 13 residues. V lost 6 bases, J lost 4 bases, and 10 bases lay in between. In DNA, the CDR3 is TGTGCCAGCAGCATTGCGGAAGGAAACACCATATATTTT. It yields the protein CASSIAEGNTIYF.

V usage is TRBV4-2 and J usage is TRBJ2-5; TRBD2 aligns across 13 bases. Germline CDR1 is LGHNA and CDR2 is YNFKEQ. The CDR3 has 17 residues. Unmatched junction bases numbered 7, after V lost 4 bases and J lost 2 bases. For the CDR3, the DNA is TGTGCCAGCAGCCCGGGACTAGCGGGGTTATATCAAGAGACCCAGTACTTC. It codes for CASSPGLAGLYQETQYF.

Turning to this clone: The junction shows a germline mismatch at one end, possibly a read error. CDR3 DNA: TGCGTCAGCAGCTTGGTCGGGGGATACGAGCAGTACTTC. As protein: CVSSLVGGYEQYF. J is TRBJ2-7 and V is TRBV5-1; D is perhaps TRBD2 (6 bases). The CDR3 length is 13 residues. Germline CDR1 SGHRS, CDR2 YFSETQ.